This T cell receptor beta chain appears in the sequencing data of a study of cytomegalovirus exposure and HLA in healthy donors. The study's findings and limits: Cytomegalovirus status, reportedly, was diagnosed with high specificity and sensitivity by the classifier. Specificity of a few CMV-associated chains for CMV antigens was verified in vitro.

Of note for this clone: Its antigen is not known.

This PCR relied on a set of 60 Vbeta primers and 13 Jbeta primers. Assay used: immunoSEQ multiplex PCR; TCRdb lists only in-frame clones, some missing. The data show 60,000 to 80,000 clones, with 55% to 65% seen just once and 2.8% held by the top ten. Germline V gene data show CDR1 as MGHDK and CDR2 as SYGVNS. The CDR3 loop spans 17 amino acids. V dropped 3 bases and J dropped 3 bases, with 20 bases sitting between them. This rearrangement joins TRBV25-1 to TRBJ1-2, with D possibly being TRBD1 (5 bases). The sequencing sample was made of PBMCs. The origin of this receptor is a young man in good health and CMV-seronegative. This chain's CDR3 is CASSEGGGKGRDYGYTF. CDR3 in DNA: TGTGCCAGCAGTGAGGGCGGGGGGAAGGGGCGCGACTATGGCTACACCTTC.